Below, 17 T cell receptor beta chains from the same sample are listed, as sequenced in a study of blood T cell repertoires in COVID-19 (TCRdb year 2020). Libraries came from the immunoSEQ multiplex PCR assay. TCRdb holds this immuneACCESS table with in-frame rearrangements only. Some clones are missing; in checked studies, unresolved V genes explain under half, and the rest has no known cause. For this sample there are hundreds of thousands of clones; approximately 80% appear just once. The ten largest clonotypes hold approximately 4.3% of the sample. Sequencing used PBMCs or T cells enriched from blood (not recorded which). These receptors were taken from a man aged 30 to 45 with acute COVID-19.

V gene TRBV2 combines with J gene TRBJ1-6; possible D gene TRBD1, 6 bases. The ends were cut back, 10 bases at V and 11 bases at J, with 24 bases in the middle. CDR1 SNHLY and CDR2 FYNNEI come from the germline V gene. The CDR3 has 15 amino acids. CDR3 protein: CANTLEGTNWPPLHF. The CDR3 DNA reads TGTGCCAACACCTTGGAAGGGACAAACTGGCCACCCCTCCACTTT.

The gene calls are TRBV25-1 and TRBJ1-1, with D possibly matching TRBD1 (6 bases). Germline lookup yields CDR1 MGHDK and CDR2 SYGVNS. The CDR3 covers 15 residues. Trimming shortened V by 6 bases and J by 4 bases, and 18 bases separated the two germline ends. The CDR3 protein is CASSPRAGASTEAFF. Here the CDR3 DNA reads TGTGCCAGCAGCCCCCGGGCGGGGGCGTCCACTGAAGCTTTCTTT.

This clone was recorded a few times. Other DNA sequences in this specimen translate into the identical CDR3. The chain is built from TRBV12-3 or TRBV12-4 and TRBJ1-1; D gene uncertain. V dropped 2 bases and J dropped 8 bases, with 9 bases sitting between them. The CDR3 consists of 12 residues. The CDR3 DNA is TGTGCCAGCAGTTTAACGGGAGGAGAAGCTTTCTTT. Amino acids: CASSLTGGEAFF.

This chain uses TRBV9 with TRBJ1-2, with D possibly matching TRBD1 (6 bases). Trimming cost V 1 base and J 5 bases, with 12 bases left between them. Germline loops: CDR1 SGDLS, CDR2 YYNGEE. The CDR3 runs 14 residues. The CDR3 here is CASSVNQGSYGYTF. CDR3 in DNA: TGTGCCAGCAGCGTAAACCAGGGGAGTTATGGCTACACCTTC.

This chain joins TRBV5-4 and TRBJ1-1; tentative D call: TRBD1 (5 bases). Germline loops: CDR1 SGHNT, CDR2 YYREEE (reference sequence). V gave up 2 bases and J gave up 7 bases, with 12 bases separating them. This CDR3 contains 13 residues. Here the CDR3 DNA reads TGTGCCAGCAGCTTAGGGGATGGGGATGAAGCTTTCTTT. It encodes CASSLGDGDEAFF.

The chain uses TRBV19 and TRBJ2-4; 9 nucleotides line up with TRBD1. This CDR3 has 15 residues. The germline V gene has CDR1 LNHDA and CDR2 SQIVND (reference sequence). The junction had 6 bases not matched to a gene; V was cut back by 5 bases and J by 4 bases. The DNA of the CDR3 is TGTGCCAGTAGTCCCCCCGGGACAGGGAAAAACATTCAGTACTTC. Translation gives CASSPPGTGKNIQYF.

This sequence joins TRBV6-6 and TRBJ1-2, with D tentatively TRBD1 (6 bases). V gave up 1 base and J gave up 8 bases, with 8 bases separating them. Germline-derived CDR1 and CDR2 are MNHNY and SVGAGI (reference sequence). The CDR3 length is 12 residues. The CDR3 reads CASSYLDSGYTF. The CDR3 DNA reads TGTGCCAGCAGTTACTTGGACAGCGGCTACACCTTC.

The chain employs TRBV9 and TRBJ2-2, with D perhaps TRBD2 (5 bases). The CDR3 consists of 14 residues. Per the germline V gene, CDR1 is SGDLS and CDR2 is YYNGEE. Trimming removed 6 bases at V and 6 bases at J, with 15 bases between. The CDR3 here is CASTPSGYSGELFF. The CDR3 region has the DNA TGTGCCAGCACCCCGTCGGGGTACTCCGGGGAGCTGTTTTTT.

The chain uses TRBV7-3 and TRBJ1-2; no clear D. Germline V gene lookup returns CDR1 SGHTA and CDR2 FQGTGA. Trimming took 1 base from V and 5 from J, leaving 11 bases between them. The CDR3 sequence is 14 residues long. The CDR3, as DNA: TGTGCCAGCAGCTTAAGGGCAGTTATTTATGGCTACACCTTC. It is translated as CASSLRAVIYGYTF.

The chain couples TRBV9 to TRBJ1-1; D uncertain. This CDR3 has 17 residues. Germline V lookup: CDR1 SGDLS, CDR2 YYNGEE. Trimming stripped 4 bases from V and 5 bases from J, with 24 bases between. In DNA, the CDR3 is TGTGCCAGCAGCCCCTCTTGGTCCTTTTCTCTAAGTACTGAAGCTTTCTTT. Amino acid sequence: CASSPSWSFSLSTEAFF.

The chain carries TRBV28 and TRBJ2-7; 8 bases agree with TRBD1. Trimming took 6 bases from V and 6 from J; bases not matched to a gene: 13. Germline V CDR1 and CDR2: MDHEN, SYDVKM. The CDR3 totals 15 residues. CDR3 amino acids: CASRKWTGMMGEQYF. The CDR3 nucleotides are TGTGCCAGCAGGAAATGGACAGGGATGATGGGCGAGCAGTACTTC.

V usage is TRBV5-1 and J usage is TRBJ1-2; no clear D gene. This CDR3 is 14 amino acids long. The V and J ends lost 4 bases and 2 bases respectively, with 12 bases between them. Germline V gives CDR1 SGHRS, CDR2 YFSETQ. The CDR3 protein is CASSEGRGNYGYTF. The DNA of the CDR3 is TGCGCCAGCAGCGAAGGACGGGGAAACTATGGCTACACCTTC.

The rearrangement joins TRBV5-1 to TRBJ2-1; TRBD2 agrees at 7 bases. J gave up 5 bases and V 3 bases, and 5 bases lay outside the gene matches. CDR1 SGHRS and CDR2 YFSETQ come from the germline V gene. This CDR3 spans 14 amino acids. CDR3 loop: CASSSSGKNNEQFF. CDR3 nucleotides: TGCGCCAGCAGCTCTAGCGGAAAGAACAATGAGCAGTTCTTC. The variable domain in full, completed from reference TRBV5-1 and TRBJ2-1, reads KAGVTQTPRYLIKTRGQQVTLSCSPISGHRSVSWYQQTPGQGLQFLFEYFSETQRNKGNFPGRFSGRQFSNSRSEMNVSTLELGDSALYLCASSSSGKNNEQFFGPGTRLTVL.

This clone has ten or more counts. This chain connects TRBV29-1 to TRBJ1-2, with 7 bases identical to TRBD1. Germline V gene data show CDR1 as SQVTM and CDR2 as ANQGSEA. This CDR3 has 12 residues. J gave up 6 bases and V 6 bases, and 7 bases lay outside the gene matches. In nucleotides, the CDR3 is TGCAGCGTCGCGACAGGGACCAATGGCTACACCTTC. It is translated as CSVATGTNGYTF.

This clone was recorded only once. The chain uses TRBV6-5 and TRBJ1-5, with D possibly matching TRBD1 (6 bases). This CDR3 contains 14 residues. V was clipped by 6 bases and J by 5 bases, with 14 bases between them. Per the germline V gene, CDR1 is MNHEY and CDR2 is SVGAGI. CDR3 sequence reads: CASSQGGGYQPQHF. CDR3 nucleotide sequence: TGTGCCAGCAGCCAAGGGGGGGGCTATCAGCCCCAGCATTTT.

The V and J genes are TRBV23-1 and TRBJ1-2; a weak D match, TRBD1 (6 bases). TRBV23-1 falls under the ORF class, with uncertain function. This CDR3 has 17 residues. The ends were cut back, 1 base at V and 6 bases at J, with 21 bases in the middle. CDR3 loop: CASSQCDRPHPRDGYTF. The DNA for the CDR3 is TGCGCCAGCAGTCAATGCGACAGGCCTCACCCGCGGGATGGCTACACCTTC.

The chain has TRBV12-3 or TRBV12-4 and TRBJ1-2; the D gene is possibly TRBD1 (5 bases). V lost 6 bases to trimming and J lost 6 bases, with 14 bases between them. CDR3 length: 13 amino acids. The CDR3 DNA is TGTGCCAGCAGCCTAGGGACTTGGGATGGCTACACCTTC. Its translation is CASSLGTWDGYTF.